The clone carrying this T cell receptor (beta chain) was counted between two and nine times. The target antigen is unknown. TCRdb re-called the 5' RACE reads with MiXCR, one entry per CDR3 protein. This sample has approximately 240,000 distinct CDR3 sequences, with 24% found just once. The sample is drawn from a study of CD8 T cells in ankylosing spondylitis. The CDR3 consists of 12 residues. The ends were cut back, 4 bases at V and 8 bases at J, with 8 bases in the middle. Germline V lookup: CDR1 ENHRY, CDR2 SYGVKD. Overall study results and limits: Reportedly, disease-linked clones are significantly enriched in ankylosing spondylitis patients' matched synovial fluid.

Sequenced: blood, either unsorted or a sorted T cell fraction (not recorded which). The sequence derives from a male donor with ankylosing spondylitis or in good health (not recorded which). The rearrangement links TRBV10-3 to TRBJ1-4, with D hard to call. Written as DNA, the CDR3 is TGTGCCATCAGTGGAAAAGGGGAAAAACTGTTTTTT. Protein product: CAISGKGEKLFF.